This T cell receptor (beta chain) stems from a study of T-cell reconstitution after alpha-beta-depleted transplantation in children listed by TCRdb under 2016. Regarding the study in general: Using TCR repertoire profiling, the study followed T-cell immune reconstitution in a quantitative way in children after TCRalphabeta/CD19-depleted allogeneic hematopoietic cell transplantation. General findings and caveats noted by the study authors: About two months after transplant, the apparently early recovery of alphabetaT-cell counts reportedly depended on just several hundred clones that had expanded rapidly and came from non-depleted graft cells. The high TCRbeta diversity at day 60 in some patients was ascribed to recipient T cells and intrathymic progenitors that had survived conditioning. Over the following months the frequencies of hyperexpanded clones went down, and after one year T-cell counts and TCRbeta diversity were mostly credited to newly produced T cells.

This sample's treatment or condition label indicates: allogeneic hematopoietic cell transplantation with graft depleted of TCRalphabeta T cells and CD19 B cells. TCRalphabeta/CD19-depleted allogeneic hematopoietic cell grafts were given to the transplant recipients, all of whom were children. Libraries were built with PCR. Sequencing used an Illumina HiSeq 2500. To normalize quantification of the TCRbeta repertoire, the TCR libraries were built with molecular barcoding that relied on unique molecular identifiers. TCRdb reprocessed the public reads (quality trimming at Q25 with fastp, clone calling with MiXCR) and kept in-frame beta chains. Under each unique CDR3 protein, matching rows form one entry showing the most common genes and DNA. For this sample there are roughly 120,000 distinct CDR3 sequences; around 23% appear just once. Jointly, the top ten make up 10% of the sample. This clonotype has more than one count but fewer than ten. The antigen it binds to is not known. No quality values exist for individual bases; no much larger clone is one base distant.

V loses 7 bases at its end and J loses 5 bases; junction bases beyond the gene matches: 7. The germline V gene encodes CDR1 SQVTM and CDR2 ANQGSEA. Measured from the cysteine to the phenylalanine, the CDR3 is 14 residues long. Solely the CDR3 DNA is kept, with 42 bases framed from the first base. The receptor comes from a male patient aged 2 to 9 who had a stem cell transplant for chronic granulomatous disease, so the T cells may come from the graft donor. Recombination linked TRBV29-1 to TRBJ2-5; 13 bases in the middle match TRBD2. The sequencing used PBMCs, mostly from graft donor cells, collected 180 days after TCRalphabeta/CD19-depleted stem cell transplant. In nucleotides, the sequence is TGCAGCGGGGGACTAGCGGGAATCGGGGAGACCCAGTACTTC. The encoded protein is CSGGLAGIGETQYF.